This TCR beta chain was documented in a study of blood T cell repertoires in COVID-19. Study-wide context: The study drew acute and convalescent COVID-19 samples from the United States, Italy and Spain. Sample material is recorded as cDNA or gDNA derived from T cells, B-cell-depleted T cells, or PBMCs.

The CDR3 covers 15 residues. Germline V gives CDR1 MNHNY, CDR2 SVGAGI (reference sequence). V lost 2 bases, J lost 4 bases, and 12 bases lay in between. As processed by the authors: Estimated nucleated cell counts came from reference gene primer amplification. The assay was immunoSEQ multiplex PCR, and TCRdb's table has in-frame clones only and misses some. V, J and clone size are those of that table, while D and trimming were read from the DNA. The sample has about 160,000 clones, about 80% seen once. The chain is built from TRBV6-6 and TRBJ1-5, with D perhaps matching TRBD1 (5 bases). The TCR was taken from an older man with acute or convalescent COVID-19. Sequencing was carried out using peripheral blood. The CDR3 reads CASSYRQGSNQPQHF. Written as DNA, the CDR3 is TGTGCCAGCAGTTACAGGCAGGGATCGAATCAGCCCCAGCATTTT.